This TCR beta chain is from a study of blood T cell repertoires in COVID-19. Turning to the study itself: There were acute and convalescent COVID-19 samples, and they came from the United States, Italy and Spain. Sample material is recorded as cDNA or gDNA derived from T cells, B-cell-depleted T cells, or PBMCs.

In germline, CDR1 is MDHEN, CDR2 SYDVKM. The CDR3 spans 14 residues. Trimming stripped 8 bases from V and 3 bases from J, with 17 bases between. Authors' processing steps: Reference gene primer amplification gave estimated nucleated cell counts. Produced via immunoSEQ multiplex PCR; TCRdb's table is partial and in-frame only. V and J calls and clone size are those listed in that table; D and trimming were worked out from the DNA. This table has under 70,000 clones, about 91% appearing once. Specimen: peripheral blood. This chain joins TRBV28 and TRBJ2-7; D perhaps matches TRBD1 (5 bases). The TCR sequence derives from a woman between 70 and 85 years old with acute or convalescent COVID-19. CDR3 loop: CASGLHRNSYEQYF. The CDR3 DNA reads as TGTGCCAGCGGCCTGCACAGGAATAGCTACGAGCAGTACTTC.